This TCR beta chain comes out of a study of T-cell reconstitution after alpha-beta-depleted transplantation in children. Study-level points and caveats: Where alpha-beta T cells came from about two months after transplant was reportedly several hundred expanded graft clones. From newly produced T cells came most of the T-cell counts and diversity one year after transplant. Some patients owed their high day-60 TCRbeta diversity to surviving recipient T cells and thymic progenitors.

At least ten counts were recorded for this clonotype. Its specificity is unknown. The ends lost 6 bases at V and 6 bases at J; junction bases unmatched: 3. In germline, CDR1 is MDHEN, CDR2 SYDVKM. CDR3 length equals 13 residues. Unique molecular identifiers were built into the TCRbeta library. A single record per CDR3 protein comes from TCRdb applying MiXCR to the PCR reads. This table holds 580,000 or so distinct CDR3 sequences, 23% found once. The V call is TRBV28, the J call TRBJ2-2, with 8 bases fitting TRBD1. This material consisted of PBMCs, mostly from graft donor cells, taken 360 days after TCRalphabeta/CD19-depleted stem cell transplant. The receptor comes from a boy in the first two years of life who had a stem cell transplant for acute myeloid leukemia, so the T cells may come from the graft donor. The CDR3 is CASRTGEAGELFF. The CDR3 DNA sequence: TGTGCCAGCAGGACAGGGGAGGCCGGGGAGCTGTTTTTT.